This T cell receptor (beta chain) comes out of a study of regulatory T cells in long-lasting Graves disease (dated by TCRdb to the early 2020s). The study in broad terms: To count as having persistent Graves' disease, a patient had to have received antithyroid drug treatment for over 5 years with TSH receptor autoantibodies remaining persistently positive. Peripheral blood TCR sequencing and RNA sequencing compared persistent Graves' disease patients with newly diagnosed Graves' disease patients. The study was conducted in China and was registered as a clinical trial. A total of roughly 33 samples underwent TCR sequencing: roughly 13 from persistent and some 20 from newly diagnosed Graves' disease patients. In the clinical cohort, patients with persistent Graves' disease had used antithyroid drugs for an average of about 9.3 years.

Study-level results and caveats: More public clonotypes were shared among persistent patients (under 3,000) than among newly diagnosed patients (966). The authors noted that the small sample size was a limitation that may lower accuracy. Sequencing and analysis were restricted to the TCR beta chain. Preferential use of TRBV28, TRBJ1-2 and TRBJ2-5 was observed in persistent disease, whereas TRBV20-1 and TRBJ2-1 were favored in newly diagnosed disease. Compared with newly diagnosed patients, patients with persistent Graves' disease had lower TCR Shannon entropy and fewer highly expanded clones, which suggests clonal expansion. Because the primary lesion, thyroid tissue, could not be accessed, the study looked at peripheral blood alone.

Worth noting for this clonotype: Its binding antigen is unknown. One base away there is no much larger clone; base qualities are not given.

Via the germline V gene, CDR1 is KGHSH and CDR2 LQKENI. The CDR3 covers 15 residues, taking in both the cysteine and the phenylalanine. The read is trimmed to its CDR3 DNA, 45 bases read in frame from base 1. At the junction V is shortened by 0 bases and J by 1 base, with 10 bases in between. The library was made by multiplex PCR. Instrument on record: Illumina HiSeq 4000. TCR beta libraries were built with iRepertoire HTBI primers and Arm-PCR amplification of CDR3 regions. Gel purification was performed on PCR products prior to sequencing. On the study's bioinformatics: Across samples, 62 TRBV and roughly 15 TRBJ segments were identified and used for gene usage analysis of CDR3 amino acid clonotypes. COPE and FqMerger were used to merge filtered high-quality paired reads into contigs. BLAST was used to align contigs to IMGT TRBV, TRBD and TRBJ reference genes, with CDR3 defined following IMGT. Any clonotype with a frequency above 0.1% was classified as a highly expanded clone. Shannon entropy was used to measure repertoire diversity, and the Gini coefficient was used to measure V-J evenness. A clonotype found in more than one individual was treated as public. TCRdb trimmed public reads at Q25 via fastp, called clones via MiXCR and kept in-frame beta chains. Rows matching on CDR3 protein sequence are summarized as one entry with the most common DNA and genes. The V and J calls reflect TCRdb's pipeline rather than the authors' work. For this sample there are 310,000 or so distinct CDR3 sequences; roughly 21% appear just once. The ten largest clones add up to 25% to 35% of the sample.

The intended sense of this specimen's time point label: persistent/refractory GD, antithyroid drugs over 5 years with positive TRAb. RNA was extracted from PBMCs in TRIzol for both TCR sequencing and RNA sequencing. Graves' disease was diagnosed according to American Thyroid Association guidelines. Recruitment of patients was carried out at an endocrinology department in Xi'an, China. From each patient, around 9 milliliters of peripheral blood was collected into an EDTA anticoagulant tube. Ficoll Paque Plus density gradient separation was used to isolate PBMCs, and no further T cell sorting was done. RNA quality was checked with an Agilent 2100 Bioanalyzer and agarose gel, and concentration with a NanoDrop 2000.

The specimen was peripheral blood mononuclear cells (PBMCs), collected when the disease was refractory, from a patient treated with antithyroid drugs. This TCR was sampled from a female donor with Graves disease. The V gene is TRBV18 and the J gene is TRBJ2-7; a tentative D match to TRBD1 spans 6 bases. CDR3 sequence: CASSPPAGVSYEQYF. The nucleotide sequence is TGTGCCAGCTCACCACCGGCAGGGGTTTCCTACGAGCAGTACTTC.